This T cell receptor beta chain was captured by sequencing in a study of T-cell memory formation after mild COVID-19. General study points: Researchers report contracting CD4+ clones mostly in CM and EM, with CD8+ clones in EMRA. The pre-infection memory compartment contained some responding clones, suggesting cross-reactive memory joined. Whether second-wave clones peaking at day 37 were SARS-CoV-2 specific went unconfirmed.

There are many counts of this clonotype. Its target is unknown. The V segment lost 2 bases and the J segment 0 bases; nucleotides outside the gene matches: 7. The CDR3 has 16 amino acids. The germline V gene encodes CDR1 DFQATT and CDR2 SNEGSKA (reference sequence). TCRdb itself ran the 5' RACE reads through MiXCR, one entry per CDR3 protein. The data show about 16,000 distinct CDR3 sequences, with 23% seen just once and 60% held by the top ten. Sample: PBMCs or a T cell subset sorted from them (not recorded which). The rearrangement uses TRBV20-1 and TRBJ2-1; 7 positions agree with TRBD1. The source of this sequence is a man in his late teens or twenties who had mild COVID-19 (a few samples of this study predate the infection). Cell type and time point are not known. CDR3 DNA sequence: TGCAGTGCTAGACGCCGGGACAGAAGCTCCTACAATGAGCAGTTCTTC. It yields the protein CSARRRDRSSYNEQFF.